These T cell receptor beta chains were read from a single sample in a study of siplizumab effects on memory and regulatory T cells. Generated by immunoSEQ multiplex PCR, the TCRdb table keeps only in-frame clones and is missing some. The sample carries 99,000 or so clones, roughly 91% recorded once. The sample was CD4+ T cells sorted from blood. These receptors originate from a human donor in good health. Each CDR3 is given with its conserved first and last residue. Each record gives: clone size, J gene, D gene, V gene, CDR3 DNA, CDR3 protein. A D gene is named only where the DNA matches it firmly. For some rows the clone size is stated as once, few or many, or as a class when expanded; others skip it.

>.|TRBJ2-3|.|TRBV9
TGTGCCAGCAGTGAAGTGGGGGCTTTCACAGATACGCAGTATTTT
CASSEVGAFTDTQYF
>.|TRBJ1-6|TRBD1|TRBV5-1
TGCGCCAGCAGCTCGTCCGGGACAGGACTTAATTCACCCCTCCACTTT
CASSSSGTGLNSPLHF
>.|TRBJ1-3|TRBD1|TRBV5-4
TGTGCCAGCAGCTATAGACAGGGGGCCGGAAACACCATATATTTT
CASSYRQGAGNTIYF
>.|TRBJ2-3|.|TRBV18
TGTGCCAGCTCCATCACAGATACGCAGTATTTT
CASSITDTQYF
>.|TRBJ1-4|.|TRBV30
TGTGCCTGGAGTGTACAAACAGGCGAAAAACTGTTTTTT
CAWSVQTGEKLFF
>.|TRBJ1-1|.|TRBV30
TGTGCCTGGAGTTCTGACGTTTGGCCTGAAGCTTTCTTT
CAWSSDVWPEAFF
>.|TRBJ2-1|TRBD2|TRBV5-4
TGTGCCAGCAGCTCTTTAGCGGGAGGGGGCTCCTACAATGAGCAGTTCTTC
CASSSLAGGGSYNEQFF
>.|TRBJ1-2|.|TRBV29-1
TGCAGCGTTGACGGGGGCGGCTACACCTTC
CSVDGGGYTF
>.|TRBJ2-6|.|TRBV19
TGTGCCAGTAGTATTTTGGTGGGCTCTGGGGCCAACGTCCTGACTTTC
CASSILVGSGANVLTF
>.|TRBJ1-6|.|TRBV10-2
TGCGCCAGCAGTGAGCCTGGGGACGGAAGAGGTTCACCCCTCCACTTT
CASSEPGDGRGSPLHF
>.|TRBJ2-1|.|TRBV19
TGTGCCAGTAGTATAGGAATTGCGGCAGATGAGCAGTTCTTC
CASSIGIAADEQFF
>.|TRBJ1-1|TRBD1|TRBV9
TGTGCCAGCAGCCTTCTCCTGGGAGGGGGCGATAACACTGAAGCTTTCTTT
CASSLLLGGGDNTEAFF
>.|TRBJ1-2|TRBD1|TRBV10-3
TGTGCCAGTAGACAGGGTTTGGGCTACACCTTC
CASRQGLGYTF
>once|TRBJ1-3|.|TRBV18
TGTGCCAGCTCACCACAGGGGGTTTCTGGAAACACCATATATTTT
CASSPQGVSGNTIYF
>.|TRBJ2-7|.|TRBV28
TGTGCCAGCAGTTTAGGAGGAGTCCTCATGAGGGGCGAGCAGTACTTC
CASSLGGVLMRGEQYF
>.|TRBJ2-2|.|TRBV18
TGTGCCAGCTCACCACTGACAGCGAACACCGGGGAGCTGTTTTTT
CASSPLTANTGELFF
>.|TRBJ1-1|.|TRBV5-1
TGCGCCAGCAGCCCCGCCCCTGTCGGGAACACTGAAGCTTTCTTT
CASSPAPVGNTEAFF
>.|TRBJ2-7|.|TRBV6-1
TGTGCCAGCAGTGAAGCGCTGGGGGCGAGGTACGAGCAGTACTTC
CASSEALGARYEQYF
>once|TRBJ1-1|.|TRBV7-9
TGTGCCAGCACCCCCGCTTTCTTT
CASTPAFF
>once|TRBJ2-7|.|TRBV7-3
TGTGCCAGCAGCTTAACCAGGGTAGGGAAGGGAAACGAGCAGTACTTC
CASSLTRVGKGNEQYF
>few|TRBJ2-7|.|TRBV6-6
TGTGCCAGCAGTTACCCAGTCCCCACCAACGAGCAGTACTTC
CASSYPVPTNEQYF
>.|TRBJ1-5|TRBD1|TRBV6-1
TGTGCCAGCAGTCGACAGGGGAAGGGCAATCAGCCCCAGCATTTT
CASSRQGKGNQPQHF
>.|TRBJ1-1|.|TRBV6-5
TGTGCCAGCAGTAGGGGGAGAGAAGCTTTCTTT
CASSRGREAFF
>.|TRBJ1-1|TRBD1|TRBV6-6
TGTGCCAGCACTGCCGGGACAGGGGTCGAGAACACTGAAGCTTTCTTT
CASTAGTGVENTEAFF
>.|TRBJ1-4|TRBD1|TRBV6-5
TGTGCCAGCAGTTACCGAACAGGGGGCGAAGAAAAACTGTTTTTT
CASSYRTGGEEKLFF
>.|TRBJ2-7|TRBD1|TRBV4-2
TGTGCCAGCAGCCAAGCGGTCTCAGGGGGCTCCTACGAGCAGTACTTC
CASSQAVSGGSYEQYF
>.|TRBJ1-3|.|TRBV13
TGTGCCAGCAGCATAAACAGAAACACCATATATTTT
CASSINRNTIYF